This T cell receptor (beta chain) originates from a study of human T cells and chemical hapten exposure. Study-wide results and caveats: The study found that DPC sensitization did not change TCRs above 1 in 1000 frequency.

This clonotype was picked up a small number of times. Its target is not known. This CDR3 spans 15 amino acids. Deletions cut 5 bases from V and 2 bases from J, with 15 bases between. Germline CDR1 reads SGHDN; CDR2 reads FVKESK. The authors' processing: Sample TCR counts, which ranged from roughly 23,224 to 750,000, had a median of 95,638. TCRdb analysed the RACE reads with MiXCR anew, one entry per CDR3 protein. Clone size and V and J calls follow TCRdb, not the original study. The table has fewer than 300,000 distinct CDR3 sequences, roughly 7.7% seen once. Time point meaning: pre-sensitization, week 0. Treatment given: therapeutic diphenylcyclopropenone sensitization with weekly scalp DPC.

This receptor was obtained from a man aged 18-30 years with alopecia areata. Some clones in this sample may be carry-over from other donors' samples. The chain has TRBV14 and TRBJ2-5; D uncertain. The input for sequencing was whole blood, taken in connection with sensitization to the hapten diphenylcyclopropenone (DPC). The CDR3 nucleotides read TGTGCCAGCAGCTTCTACGGACGCCGACAAGAGACCCAGTACTTC. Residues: CASSFYGRRQETQYF.